Listed below are T cell receptor beta chains from one sample, sequenced in a study of blood T cell repertoires in COVID-19. Sequencing used immunoSEQ multiplex PCR; TCRdb keeps in-frame clones, though not all of them. This table holds 120,000 or so clones, around 74% found once. The specimen sequenced was peripheral blood. The source is a man aged 60 to 75 with acute or convalescent COVID-19. Each CDR3 is given with its conserved first and last residue. D genes are given only for firm matches. Clone size is not always given. Where it is, it says once, few, many or a class for expanded clones.

>TRBD1|TRBJ1-2|.|TRBV2
TGTGCCAGCAGGCCACAGGGGAGGTCGTTCGGGTATGGCTACACCTTC
CASRPQGRSFGYGYTF
>.|TRBJ1-2|.|TRBV18
TGTGCCAGCTCACCTGGGGCTACTAACTATGGCTACACCTTC
CASSPGATNYGYTF
>.|TRBJ2-7|.|TRBV2
TGTGCCAGCAGGATGGACGGCGGGACCTACGAGCAGTACTTC
CASRMDGGTYEQYF
>TRBD1|TRBJ1-6|.|TRBV25-1
TGTGCCAGCAGTGAACTGGGACAGGGTAATAATTCACCCCTCCACTTT
CASSELGQGNNSPLHF
>.|TRBJ2-3|.|TRBV7-9
TGTGCCAGCGCACCTCAGAGCACAGATACGCAGTATTTT
CASAPQSTDTQYF
>TRBD1|TRBJ1-5|.|TRBV7-9
TGTGCCAGCAGCTTAGGGGGACAGGGGTATCAGCCCCAGCATTTT
CASSLGGQGYQPQHF
>TRBD1|TRBJ2-7|.|TRBV6-5
TGTGCCAGCAGTTACCGACGGACAGGAGCCTACGAGCAGTACTTC
CASSYRRTGAYEQYF
>TRBD1|TRBJ1-4|.|TRBV5-1
TGCGCCAGCAGCGATCCGGGACAGGGTATCGAAAAACTGTTTTTT
CASSDPGQGIEKLFF
>.|TRBJ2-1|.|TRBV4-2
TGTGCCAGCAGCCAAGATAATAGAGCCTCCTACAATGAGCAGTTCTTC
CASSQDNRASYNEQFF
>.|TRBJ1-5|.|TRBV7-2
TGTGCCAGCAAGAACTCAAATCAGCCCCAGCATTTT
CASKNSNQPQHF
>TRBD1|TRBJ1-5|few|TRBV12-5
TGTGCTAGTGCCTTCGGGACAGTCAATCAGCCCCAGCATTTT
CASAFGTVNQPQHF
>.|TRBJ2-3|.|TRBV10-2
TGCGCCAGCAGTGAGTGGTTAACTAGCACAGATACGCAGTATTTT
CASSEWLTSTDTQYF
>TRBD1|TRBJ2-7|.|TRBV7-9
TGTGCCAGCAGCTCGGGACAGGCCCGTCGGGGGCAGTACTTC
CASSSGQARRGQYF
>TRBD2|TRBJ2-1|.|TRBV24-1
TGTGCCACCAGTGATTTAGGGACTAGCGGGGGAAGATACAATGAGCAGTTCTTC
CATSDLGTSGGRYNEQFF
>TRBD1|TRBJ1-4|.|TRBV3-1/TRBV3-2
TGTGCCAGCAGCCAACCTCCGGACAGGGTTAATGAAAAACTGTTTTTT
CASSQPPDRVNEKLFF
>.|TRBJ2-4|.|TRBV6-2/TRBV6-3
TGTGCCAGCAGTTACTCGGGCAGTGCGCTAGCCAAAAACATTCAGTACTTC
CASSYSGSALAKNIQYF
>TRBD1|TRBJ1-4|.|TRBV4-1
TGCGCCAGCAGCCATAGGGACAGGGAACTACAAAATGAAAAACTGTTTTTT
CASSHRDRELQNEKLFF
>.|TRBJ1-3|.|TRBV6-5
TGTGCCAGCAGACAGGGAGCTGGAAACACCATATATTTT
CASRQGAGNTIYF
>.|TRBJ1-5|.|TRBV6-1
TGTGCCAGCAGTGTTGCACGCAGAACCGGCAATCAGCCCCAGCATTTT
CASSVARRTGNQPQHF
>.|TRBJ1-3|.|TRBV6-5
TGTGCCAGCAGTCCTAAAGGAAACACCATATATTTT
CASSPKGNTIYF
>.|TRBJ1-2|.|TRBV5-1
TGCGCCAGCAGCTTAATGGGGCTAACTTATGGCTACACCTTC
CASSLMGLTYGYTF
>TRBD1|TRBJ2-1|.|TRBV6-4
TGTGCCAGCAGTGCCGCCCGGACAGGAGAGCAGTTCTTC
CASSAARTGEQFF
>TRBD1|TRBJ1-2|many|TRBV7-9
TGTGCCAGCAGCAGCCCGGGACAGGGGACGTATGGCTACACCTTC
CASSSPGQGTYGYTF
>.|TRBJ1-2|.|TRBV5-1
TGCGCCAGCAGCTTGGCTACAGGGAACTATGGCTACACCTTC
CASSLATGNYGYTF
>TRBD1|TRBJ2-7|.|TRBV5-4
TGTGCCAGCAGCTCACCGGGACAGGGTTACGAGCAGTACTTC
CASSSPGQGYEQYF
>.|TRBJ1-2|few|TRBV5-8
TGTGCCAGCAAGCCCCCGGGGGGCGCGAGTGGCTACACCTTC
CASKPPGGASGYTF
>.|TRBJ1-3|.|TRBV19
TGTGCCAGTAGTACTCACAGGGTTGGAAACACCATATATTTT
CASSTHRVGNTIYF
>.|TRBJ1-2|.|TRBV4-1
TGCGCCAGCAGCCTGGACACCGGTAACTATGGCTACACCTTC
CASSLDTGNYGYTF
>TRBD2|TRBJ2-1|.|TRBV24-1
TGTGCCACCAGTGACCCCGGTTGGGAGGGCCATAATGAGCAGTTCTTC
CATSDPGWEGHNEQFF
>.|TRBJ1-2|.|TRBV5-1
TGCGCCAGCAGCTTGGTGGGAGAATATGGCTACACCTTC
CASSLVGEYGYTF
>TRBD1|TRBJ1-1|.|TRBV19
TGTGCCAGTAGTTCCCGGGACAGCACTGAAGCTTTCTTT
CASSSRDSTEAFF
>TRBD1|TRBJ2-7|.|TRBV28
TGTGCCAGCAGTCAGAGGACAGGGAAAGGGCACGAGCAGTACTTC
CASSQRTGKGHEQYF
>TRBD2|TRBJ2-1|.|TRBV9
TGTGCCAGCAGCGTAGCGGGGAGGGAGAATGAGCAGTTCTTC
CASSVAGRENEQFF
>TRBD2|TRBJ2-3|.|TRBV11-2
TGTGCCAGCAGCTTAGATGCTGCCGGGGGGGAGACAGATACGCAGTATTTT
CASSLDAAGGETDTQYF
>TRBD1|TRBJ2-5|.|TRBV5-1
TGCGCCAGCAGCCAGGGACAGGCATACTTCCAAGAGACCCAGTACTTC
CASSQGQAYFQETQYF
>TRBD1|TRBJ1-4|.|TRBV27
TGTGCCAGCAGTTTTCGCCGGACAGGGGGCAAAATTGAAAAACTGTTTTTT
CASSFRRTGGKIEKLFF
>TRBD1|TRBJ1-1|.|TRBV5-1
TGCGCCAGCAGCTTGGGAGGGGGACAGAGATTGAACACTGAAGCTTTCTTT
CASSLGGGQRLNTEAFF
>.|TRBJ1-4|.|TRBV19
TGTGCCAGTAGTATAGGAGCCTGGGAAAAACTGTTTTTT
CASSIGAWEKLFF
>.|TRBJ1-4|.|TRBV30
TGTGCCTGTTCTTTGGGGGCCCACCGAGTCGGTGAAAAACTGTTTTTT
CACSLGAHRVGEKLFF
>TRBD1|TRBJ1-1|.|TRBV10-3
TGTGCCATCAGTGAGTCGCTCACAGGGGTGGGGAAGATCACTGAAGCTTTCTTT
CAISESLTGVGKITEAFF
>TRBD2|TRBJ2-1|.|TRBV7-6
TGTGCCAGCAGCTTACGCAGCTCCGGACTAGGCACCTACAATGAGCAGTTCTTC
CASSLRSSGLGTYNEQFF